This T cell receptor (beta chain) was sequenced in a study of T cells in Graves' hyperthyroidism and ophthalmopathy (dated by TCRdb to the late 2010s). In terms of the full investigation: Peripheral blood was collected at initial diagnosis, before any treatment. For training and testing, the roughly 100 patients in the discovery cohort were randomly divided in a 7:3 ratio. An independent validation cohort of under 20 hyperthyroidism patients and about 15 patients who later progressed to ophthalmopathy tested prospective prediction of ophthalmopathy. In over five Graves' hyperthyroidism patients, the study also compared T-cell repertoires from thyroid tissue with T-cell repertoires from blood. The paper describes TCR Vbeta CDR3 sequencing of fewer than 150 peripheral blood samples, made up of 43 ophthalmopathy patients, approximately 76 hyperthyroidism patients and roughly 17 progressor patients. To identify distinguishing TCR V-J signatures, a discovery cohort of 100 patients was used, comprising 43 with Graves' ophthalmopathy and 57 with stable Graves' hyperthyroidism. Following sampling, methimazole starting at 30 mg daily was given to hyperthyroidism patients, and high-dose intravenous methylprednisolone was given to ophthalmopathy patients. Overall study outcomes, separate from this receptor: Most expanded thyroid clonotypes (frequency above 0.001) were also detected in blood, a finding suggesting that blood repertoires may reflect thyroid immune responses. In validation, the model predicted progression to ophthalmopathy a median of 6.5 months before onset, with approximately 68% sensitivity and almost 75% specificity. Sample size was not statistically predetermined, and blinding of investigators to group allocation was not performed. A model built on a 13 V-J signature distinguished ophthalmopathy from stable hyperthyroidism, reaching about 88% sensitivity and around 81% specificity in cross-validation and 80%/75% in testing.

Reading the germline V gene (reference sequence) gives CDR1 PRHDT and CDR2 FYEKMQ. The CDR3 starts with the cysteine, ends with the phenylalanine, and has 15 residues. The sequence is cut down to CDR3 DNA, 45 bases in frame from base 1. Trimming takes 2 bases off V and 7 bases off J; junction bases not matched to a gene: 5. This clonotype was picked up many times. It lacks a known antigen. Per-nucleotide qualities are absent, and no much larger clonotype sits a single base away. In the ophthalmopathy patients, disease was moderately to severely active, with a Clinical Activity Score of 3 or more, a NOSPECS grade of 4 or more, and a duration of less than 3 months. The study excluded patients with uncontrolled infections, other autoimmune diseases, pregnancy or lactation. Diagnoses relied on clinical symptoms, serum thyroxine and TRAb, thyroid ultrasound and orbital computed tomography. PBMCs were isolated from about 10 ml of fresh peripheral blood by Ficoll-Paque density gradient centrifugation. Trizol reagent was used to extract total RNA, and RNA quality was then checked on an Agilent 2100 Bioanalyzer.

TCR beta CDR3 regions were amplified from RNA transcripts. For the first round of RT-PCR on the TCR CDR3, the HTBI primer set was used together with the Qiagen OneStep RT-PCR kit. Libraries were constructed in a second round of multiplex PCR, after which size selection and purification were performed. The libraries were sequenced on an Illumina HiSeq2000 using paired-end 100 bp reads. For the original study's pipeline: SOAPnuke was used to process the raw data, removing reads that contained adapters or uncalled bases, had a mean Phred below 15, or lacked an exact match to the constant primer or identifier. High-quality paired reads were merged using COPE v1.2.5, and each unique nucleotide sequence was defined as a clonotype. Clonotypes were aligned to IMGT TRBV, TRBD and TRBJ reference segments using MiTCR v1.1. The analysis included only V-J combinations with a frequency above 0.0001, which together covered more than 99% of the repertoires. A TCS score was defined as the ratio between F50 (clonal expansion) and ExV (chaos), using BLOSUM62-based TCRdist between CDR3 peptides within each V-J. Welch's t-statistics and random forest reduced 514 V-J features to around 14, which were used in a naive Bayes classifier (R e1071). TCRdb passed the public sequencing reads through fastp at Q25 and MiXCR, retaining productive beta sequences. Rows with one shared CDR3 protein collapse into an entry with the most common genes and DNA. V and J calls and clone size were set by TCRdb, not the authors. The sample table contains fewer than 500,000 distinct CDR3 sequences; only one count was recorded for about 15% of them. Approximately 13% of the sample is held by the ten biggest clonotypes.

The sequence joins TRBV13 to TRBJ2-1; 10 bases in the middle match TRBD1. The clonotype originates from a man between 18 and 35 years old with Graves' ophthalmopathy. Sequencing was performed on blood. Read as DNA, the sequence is TGTGCCAGCAGCTTACGGGACAGGGGTACAAATGAGCAGTTCTTC. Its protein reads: CASSLRDRGTNEQFF.